The 18 T cell receptor beta chains presented below share a single source sample, sequenced in a study of PD-L1 blockade in urothelial cancer. Assay used: immunoSEQ multiplex PCR; TCRdb lists only in-frame clones, some missing. The sample holds about 88,000 clones, roughly 90% seen once. The sample in question was PBMCs, obtained around atezolizumab (anti-PD-L1) treatment. These receptors were taken from a man aged 55 to 70 with urothelial cancer.

The J gene is TRBJ2-1, the V gene TRBV29-1, with D unresolved. Trimming took 3 bases from V and 0 from J, leaving 9 bases between them. Germline CDR1 SQVTM, CDR2 ANQGSEA. This CDR3 spans 14 amino acids. The CDR3 is CSVDTPSSYNEQFF. The CDR3 DNA reads as TGCAGCGTTGATACGCCGAGCTCCTACAATGAGCAGTTCTTC.

The CDR3 reads CASAQGYNEQFF. CDR3 coding DNA: TGTGCCAGCGCCCAGGGGTACAATGAGCAGTTCTTC. V and J are TRBV27 and TRBJ2-1, with D possibly matching TRBD1 (6 bases). Germline-derived CDR1 and CDR2 are MNHEY and SMNVEV (reference sequence). The CDR3 runs 12 residues. The ends were cut back, 8 bases at V and 4 bases at J, with 9 bases in the middle.

This chain joins TRBV11-2 and TRBJ2-3, with 14 nucleotides matching TRBD2. V was pared by 5 bases and J by 3 bases, with 13 bases of the junction left unmatched. The CDR3 is 19 residues long. Germline CDR1 and CDR2: SGHAT and FQNNGV. CDR3 sequence reads: CASSAPGTSGGRATDTQYF. CDR3 nucleotide sequence: TGTGCCAGCAGCGCTCCCGGGACTAGCGGGGGAAGGGCAACAGATACGCAGTATTTT.

The chain carries TRBV14 and TRBJ1-4; TRBD1 might be the D (5 bases). With 3 bases removed from V and 6 bases from J, the gap between germline ends came to 14 bases. Looked up from germline, CDR1 is SGHDN and CDR2 is FVKESK. The length of the CDR3 is 15 residues. This CDR3 is CASSHFSWGDEKLFF. The CDR3 region has the DNA TGTGCCAGCAGCCATTTTTCGTGGGGGGATGAAAAACTGTTTTTT.

The rearrangement links TRBV28 to TRBJ1-2; D not certain. With 5 bases removed from V and 4 bases from J, the gap between germline ends came to 8 bases. CDR3 length: 12 amino acids. The V gene's germline CDR1 is MDHEN and CDR2 SYDVKM. The DNA for the CDR3 is TGTGCCAGCAGTCGAGGTACCTATGGCTACACCTTC. This encodes CASSRGTYGYTF.

V gene TRBV5-1 combines with J gene TRBJ2-7, with D unclear. The CDR3 has 14 residues. V lost 4 bases to trimming and J lost 2 bases, with 13 bases between them. Germline CDR1 is SGHRS and CDR2 is YFSETQ. The CDR3 DNA is TGCGCCAGCAGCCCGGAGCGCGCTACCTACGAGCAGTACTTC. Translation gives CASSPERATYEQYF.

The chain carries TRBV7-2 and TRBJ2-1, with TRBD1 matching over 7 bases. Germline V CDR1 and CDR2: SGHTA, FQGNSA. V was clipped by 3 bases and J by 2 bases; unmatched bases: 4. The CDR3 covers 15 residues. CDR3 bases: TGTGCCAGCAGCTTGACAGGGACCCCCTACAATGAGCAGTTCTTC. It is translated as CASSLTGTPYNEQFF.

The V and J genes are TRBV2 and TRBJ1-6, with 9 positions matching TRBD1. Germline V CDR1 and CDR2: SNHLY, FYNNEI. This CDR3 spans 16 amino acids. V trimming: 5 bases; J trimming: 7 bases; junction bases outside the gene matches: 9. The CDR3 nucleotides are TGTGCCAGCAGTCCACAGGGGGCTGCCTCAAATTCACCCCTCCACTTT. Protein product: CASSPQGAASNSPLHF.

The sample holds one count of this clone. This sequence joins TRBV5-1 and TRBJ2-3; D gene uncertain. Looked up from germline, CDR1 is SGHRS and CDR2 is YFSETQ. CDR3 size: 15 residues. V dropped 0 bases and J dropped 4 bases, with 12 bases sitting between them. CDR3 residues: CASSLANTPADTQYF. The CDR3 DNA follows: TGCGCCAGCAGCTTGGCCAATACTCCCGCAGATACGCAGTATTTT.

This clone appeared a single time. This chain connects TRBV4-1 to TRBJ2-7, with D possibly TRBD2 on 7 matching bases. Trimming shortened V by 5 bases and J by 5 bases, and 31 bases separated the two germline ends. Germline V gives CDR1 MGHRA, CDR2 YSYEKL. The CDR3 length is 19 residues. CDR3 coding DNA: TGCGCCAGCAGCGCCTCACGGGGGCGGGAGACTCTTTCCCGCGACGAGCAGTACTTC. Translating gives CASSASRGRETLSRDEQYF.

The chain is built from TRBV11-2 and TRBJ1-2; TRBD1 is a possible D gene (5 bases). Germline V gene lookup returns CDR1 SGHAT and CDR2 FQNNGV. Trimming took off 7 bases at V and 6 bases at J, with 21 bases between the two ends. The CDR3 is made up of 15 amino acids. Written as DNA, the CDR3 is TGTGCCAGCACCGCGGGGGTGGGGGGTATTCATGGCTACACCTTC. Residues: CASTAGVGGIHGYTF.

The genes are TRBV19 and TRBJ1-2, with 9 bases aligning to TRBD1. Trimming at V came to 3 bases and at J to 4 bases, leaving 9 bases not matched to a gene. The CDR3 is 16 amino acids. Germline V gene data show CDR1 as LNHDA and CDR2 as SQIVND (reference sequence). This CDR3 reads CASSIPQGARSYGYTF. The CDR3 nucleotides are TGTGCCAGTAGTATTCCACAGGGGGCGCGGAGCTATGGCTACACCTTC.

Written as DNA, the CDR3 is TGCGCCAGCAGCCCACAGAGCTCCTACAATGAGCAGTTCTTC. This codes for CASSPQSSYNEQFF. This rearrangement joins TRBV4-3 to TRBJ2-1; D is unresolved. This CDR3 spans 14 amino acids. Trimming pared 4 bases from V and 0 bases from J, leaving 7 bases between. The germline gives CDR1 LGHNA, CDR2 YSLEER.

A single count supports this clone. The gene calls are TRBV9 and TRBJ2-2; D unresolved. The CDR3 sequence is 16 residues long. In germline, CDR1 is SGDLS, CDR2 YYNGEE. Trimming removed 0 bases at V and 4 bases at J, with 13 bases between. In DNA form, the CDR3 reads TGTGCCAGCAGCGTAGGCTCCCCCCAGGTCACCGGGGAGCTGTTTTTT. It yields the protein CASSVGSPQVTGELFF.

The chain joins TRBV19 to TRBJ2-7; 9 nucleotides line up with TRBD2. The CDR3 length is 13 residues. Trimming cost V 6 bases and J 4 bases; bases outside gene matches: 4. Germline values: CDR1 LNHDA, CDR2 SQIVND (reference sequence). The DNA of the CDR3 is TGTGCCAGTAGCCTGGCGGGAGGGTACGAGCAGTACTTC. Its protein is CASSLAGGYEQYF.

The V gene is TRBV4-3, the J gene TRBJ1-2; 7 bases are a match to TRBD1. Trimming removed 0 bases from V and 8 bases from J; junction bases left unmatched: 18. Germline assignment: CDR1 LGHNA and CDR2 YSLEER. The CDR3 runs to 18 residues. CDR3 nucleotide sequence: TGCGCCAGCAGCCAAGACCCGGGACAGAGTGGCCCTTTGGGGGGCTACACCTTC. It encodes CASSQDPGQSGPLGGYTF.

The J gene is TRBJ1-1, the V gene TRBV7-2, with TRBD1 as a possible D gene (5 bases). Trimming took 5 bases from V and 5 from J, leaving 15 bases between them. Germline CDR1 SGHTA, CDR2 FQGNSA. The CDR3 loop spans 14 amino acids. The CDR3 DNA reads as TGTGCCAGCAGCCTGATATTGGGGGGGACTGAAGCTTTCTTT. This translates into CASSLILGGTEAFF.

The V and J genes are TRBV5-1 and TRBJ2-2; D unresolved. CDR3 size: 13 residues. The germline V and J ends were trimmed by 0 bases and 6 bases, with 6 bases remaining between them. CDR1 is SGHRS, CDR2 YFSETQ, per germline. The CDR3 bases are TGCGCCAGCAGCTTGGGTCCTTCCGGGGAGCTGTTTTTT. Translating gives CASSLGPSGELFF.